The rows below give T cell receptor beta chains drawn from one sample of a study of naive and memory T cell subsets. MiXCR, applied by TCRdb to the UMI-ligation and nested PCR reads, yields one record per CDR3 protein. The table has 85,000 to 130,000 distinct CDR3 sequences, roughly 15% seen once. Sample: naive CD8+ T cells from blood. Every receptor here comes from a human donor in good health. Each CDR3 is given with its conserved first and last residue. Fields, in order: J gene, clone size, D gene, CDR3 length, V gene, CDR3 DNA, CDR3 protein. The D gene is left open where the match is weak. Clone size appears in some rows only: once, few, many, or a class for an expanded clone.

TRBJ2-7	-	-	13	TRBV19	TGTGCCAGTAGTATGAGGACTTTTGGCGAGCAGTACTTC	CASSMRTFGEQYF
TRBJ1-2	-	-	15	TRBV7-9	TGTGCCAGCAGCTTAGTGGGGCAGGGAGTCTATGGCTACACCTTC	CASSLVGQGVYGYTF
TRBJ2-6	many	-	14	TRBV6-2/TRBV6-3	TGTGCCATCCAGCCCCGCTCTGGGGCCAACGTCCTGACTTTC	CAIQPRSGANVLTF
TRBJ2-2	-	TRBD1	13	TRBV29-1	TGCAGCGCCAGGACAGGGGGTAATGGGGAGCTGTTTTTT	CSARTGGNGELFF
TRBJ2-5	-	-	13	TRBV12-3/TRBV12-4	TGTGCCAGCAGTCAGCAGAAGCAAGAGACCCAGTACTTC	CASSQQKQETQYF
TRBJ1-4	-	-	14	TRBV6-6	TGTGCCAGCAGTTACTGGGCCACTAATGAAAAACTGTTTTTT	CASSYWATNEKLFF
TRBJ1-2	-	TRBD1	13	TRBV29-1	TGCAGCGCCATGACAGGGAGATTCGACGGCTACACCTTC	CSAMTGRFDGYTF
TRBJ1-2	-	-	15	TRBV7-3	TGTGCCAGCAGCCCCGGCCCGACAGATCGTAGTGGCTACACCTTC	CASSPGPTDRSGYTF
TRBJ2-3	-	-	14	TRBV14	TGTGCCAGCAGCCAAGATCCAAGGACAGATACGCAGTATTTT	CASSQDPRTDTQYF
TRBJ2-3	few	TRBD2	15	TRBV7-7	TGTGCTAGCAGTTACGGGACTAGCGGGACAGATACGCAGTATTTT	CASSYGTSGTDTQYF
TRBJ2-3	many	TRBD2	16	TRBV7-9	TGTGCCAGCAGCTCCGGGACTAGCGCTAGCACAGATACGCAGTATTTT	CASSSGTSASTDTQYF
TRBJ2-1	few	TRBD2	12	TRBV20-1	TGCAGTGCTAGCAGCCGGGGGGATGAGCAGTTCTTC	CSASSRGDEQFF
TRBJ1-5	many	-	15	TRBV4-3	TGCGCCAGCAGCCAAACACTCCTTAGCAATCAGCCCCAGCATTTT	CASSQTLLSNQPQHF
TRBJ1-5	-	-	15	TRBV6-6	TGTGCCAGCAGTTCCGACAAAGGAGGCAATCAGCCCCAGCATTTT	CASSSDKGGNQPQHF
TRBJ2-1	few	-	14	TRBV5-1	TGCGCCAGCAGCTTGCTTGACTCCGGCTATGAGCAGTTCTTC	CASSLLDSGYEQFF
TRBJ2-7	many	-	14	TRBV29-1	TGCAGCGTTGAGACAGGACATTCCCTCGAGGAGCAGTACTTC	CSVETGHSLEEQYF
TRBJ2-2	many	-	13	TRBV27	TGTGCCAGCAGTTTGAGACACACCGGGGAGCTGTTTTTT	CASSLRHTGELFF
TRBJ1-1	many	TRBD1	14	TRBV5-1	TGCGCCAGCAGCTGGGGACAGGGGAACACTGAAGCTTTCTTT	CASSWGQGNTEAFF
TRBJ1-2	many	-	16	TRBV4-3	TGCGCCAGCAGCCAAGCGTTTCGGTTCCCCTTTGATGGCTACACCTTC	CASSQAFRFPFDGYTF
TRBJ2-3	many	-	12	TRBV9	TGTGCCAGCAGCGTAAAAGAGGATACGCAGTATTTT	CASSVKEDTQYF
TRBJ2-7	-	-	17	TRBV27	TGTGCCAGCAGTAGCCGCGGCCGCGTCGTGCCGGGGTTCGAGCAGTACTTC	CASSSRGRVVPGFEQYF
TRBJ1-1	few	-	11	TRBV5-1	TGCGCCAGCAGGGAGGGGCGTGAAGCTTTCTTT	CASREGREAFF
TRBJ2-3	few	-	17	TRBV12-3/TRBV12-4	TGTGCCAGCAGCCCGGCCAGGGGCCGTAAAAGCACAGATACGCAGTATTTT	CASSPARGRKSTDTQYF
TRBJ2-1	-	-	13	TRBV4-2	TGTGCCAGCAGCCAAGTTGTTTCCAATGAGCAGTTCTTC	CASSQVVSNEQFF
TRBJ1-1	-	TRBD1	15	TRBV7-9	TGTGCCAGCATCTCCGGGACAGTGATTAACACTGAAGCTTTCTTT	CASISGTVINTEAFF
TRBJ2-1	-	TRBD1	13	TRBV5-6	TGTGCCAGCAGCATCTCATCCGGGACAGGGAAGTTCTTC	CASSISSGTGKFF
TRBJ2-1	few	-	15	TRBV7-3	TGTGCCAGCAGCTTATACGGGACTGGGGGCAATGAGCAGTTCTTC	CASSLYGTGGNEQFF
TRBJ2-2	few	TRBD1	20	TRBV7-9	TGTGCCAGCAGCTATCAACCGGGACAGGGGGCGCAAGGGTACACCGGGGAGCTGTTTTTT	CASSYQPGQGAQGYTGELFF
TRBJ2-1	many	TRBD2	16	TRBV4-3	TGCGCCAGCAGCCAAGATCGGGCTAGCGGGGTGGATGAGCAGTTCTTC	CASSQDRASGVDEQFF
TRBJ1-5	-	-	13	TRBV28	TGTGCCAGCAGTTACACAGGCGACCAGCCCCAGCATTTT	CASSYTGDQPQHF
TRBJ2-1	few	-	15	TRBV27	TGTGCCAGCAGTTTATCGCGCGGGTCCTACAATGAGCAGTTCTTC	CASSLSRGSYNEQFF
TRBJ1-4	-	-	18	TRBV20-1	TGCAGTGCTAGAGATCGCGGGTTGGTGGGAGGCTTTAATGAAAAACTGTTTTTT	CSARDRGLVGGFNEKLFF
TRBJ1-2	few	-	15	TRBV4-3	TGCGCCAGCAGCCAAGAAAAAGGATTTGACTATGGCTACACCTTC	CASSQEKGFDYGYTF
TRBJ2-3	many	TRBD2	16	TRBV29-1	TGCAGCGTTGAAATGGGACTAGCGGGGGAGAGGGATACGCAGTATTTT	CSVEMGLAGERDTQYF
TRBJ2-7	-	-	15	TRBV7-9	TGTGCCAGCAGTGGAAGGGGGGCCAGCTCCTACGAGCAGTACTTC	CASSGRGASSYEQYF
TRBJ1-4	many	-	14	TRBV15	TGTGCCACCAGTATCCTGGTAGGATCCGAAAAACTGTTTTTT	CATSILVGSEKLFF
TRBJ2-6	many	-	16	TRBV5-1	TGCGCCAGTCGTCCGGGTTACGGCTCTGGGGCCAACGTCCTGACTTTC	CASRPGYGSGANVLTF
TRBJ2-7	-	-	12	TRBV5-5	TGTGCCAGCAGCTTGGTGGGTAGTGAGCAGTACTTC	CASSLVGSEQYF
TRBJ1-6	-	-	15	TRBV4-3	TGCGCCAGCAGCCAAGATCGGTCCGCGCCATCACCCCTCCACTTT	CASSQDRSAPSPLHF
TRBJ2-1	-	TRBD2	15	TRBV9	TGTGCCAGCAGCGTAGAGGCTAGCGGGAGAGATGAGCAGTTCTTC	CASSVEASGRDEQFF
TRBJ1-2	many	-	12	TRBV30	TGTGCCTGGAGTAACCAGGAGGATGGCTACACCTTC	CAWSNQEDGYTF
TRBJ2-5	-	-	16	TRBV13	TGTGCCAGCAGCTTAGGGCGTTTGGGATCGGGAGAGACCCAGTACTTC	CASSLGRLGSGETQYF
TRBJ2-3	many	-	12	TRBV25-1	TGTGCCAGCAGTGAAGTTCTGGATACGCAGTATTTT	CASSEVLDTQYF
TRBJ2-3	-	TRBD1	14	TRBV29-1	TGCAGCGTTGAACGGACAGGGATCGGAGATACGCAGTATTTT	CSVERTGIGDTQYF
TRBJ2-2	few	-	14	TRBV12-3/TRBV12-4	TGTGCCAGCAGTTTTTACACGAACACCGGGGAGCTGTTTTTT	CASSFYTNTGELFF
TRBJ2-6	few	-	14	TRBV20-1	TGCAGTGCTAGAGTTCCCTCTGGGGCCAACGTCCTGACTTTC	CSARVPSGANVLTF
TRBJ2-7	few	TRBD1	13	TRBV28	TGTGCCAGCAGTGCCCGGACAGGGGGCGAGCAGTACTTC	CASSARTGGEQYF
TRBJ2-2	-	-	15	TRBV24-1	TGTGCCACCAGTGATTTGACACCGAACACCGGGGAGCTGTTTTTT	CATSDLTPNTGELFF
TRBJ2-1	many	-	14	TRBV23-1	TGCGCCAGCAGTCCCTCGACCAAGATCCATGAGCAGTTCTTC	CASSPSTKIHEQFF
TRBJ2-5	-	-	13	TRBV7-9	TGTGCCAGCGCTGCACCAGGGGAAGAGACCCAGTACTTC	CASAAPGEETQYF
TRBJ1-5	-	-	15	TRBV27	TGTGCCAGCAGTTTATCGGGGCACAGAAATCAGCCCCAGCATTTT	CASSLSGHRNQPQHF
TRBJ1-4	-	TRBD1	14	TRBV12-3/TRBV12-4	TGTGCCAGCAGTCGACAGGGCTCTAATGAAAAACTGTTTTTT	CASSRQGSNEKLFF
TRBJ2-1	few	-	14	TRBV13	TGTGCCAGCAGCCCTGGTGGTGCGGGCAATGAGCAGTTCTTC	CASSPGGAGNEQFF
TRBJ1-6	-	TRBD1	17	TRBV15	TGTGCCACCAGCAGAGGAAGTGGACAGGGTCATAATTCACCCCTCCACTTT	CATSRGSGQGHNSPLHF
TRBJ2-1	-	TRBD1	15	TRBV25-1	TGTGCCAGCAGTTATCGACAGGGGGCCGTCGTTGAGCAGTTCTTC	CASSYRQGAVVEQFF
TRBJ2-1	few	-	14	TRBV29-1	TGCAGCGTTGTTCCAGGCTACTCCTACAATGAGCAGTTCTTC	CSVVPGYSYNEQFF
TRBJ2-3	many	TRBD2	16	TRBV29-1	TGCAGCGTTGAGCCCACTAGCGGGGGGGCCGCAGATACGCAGTATTTT	CSVEPTSGGAADTQYF
TRBJ2-3	many	-	15	TRBV5-4	TGTGCCAGCAGCCGGACAGAGGGAAGCACAGATACGCAGTATTTT	CASSRTEGSTDTQYF
TRBJ2-1	many	TRBD2	12	TRBV29-1	TGCAGCACTGATTTAGCGGGAGGACTCCGGTTCTTC	CSTDLAGGLRFF
TRBJ1-5	-	-	14	TRBV19	TGTGCCAGTAGTATAGGCGGGCCTCGTCAGCCCCAGCATTTT	CASSIGGPRQPQHF